This is a list of T cell receptor beta chains from one sample in a study of T cells after yellow fever vaccination. Each CDR3 protein is one row after TCRdb ran MiXCR on the 5' RACE reads. The sample gives about 310,000 distinct CDR3 sequences, around 4% of which show up once; 20% to 30% is in the top ten. Sequences were derived from PBMCs, sampled on the day of the yellow fever booster vaccination. Source of these receptors: a man in his late teens or twenties who received the YFV17D yellow fever vaccine. Each CDR3 is given with its conserved first and last residue. Each record gives: J gene, CDR3 length, V gene, CDR3 protein.

j_call: TRBJ1-1; cdr3_length: 14; v_call: TRBV19; cdr3_aa: CASSFQGINTEAFF
j_call: TRBJ1-1; cdr3_length: 13; v_call: TRBV28; cdr3_aa: CASSLDRSTEAFF
j_call: TRBJ2-4; cdr3_length: 17; v_call: TRBV7-9; cdr3_aa: CASSIRQGAIAKNIQYF
j_call: TRBJ1-4; cdr3_length: 17; v_call: TRBV12-3/TRBV12-4; cdr3_aa: CASSLERAANHPEKLFF
j_call: TRBJ2-3; cdr3_length: 14; v_call: TRBV15; cdr3_aa: CATSFLHSTDTQYF
j_call: TRBJ2-5; cdr3_length: 15; v_call: TRBV20-1; cdr3_aa: CSARDRRQGQETQYF
j_call: TRBJ2-3; cdr3_length: 13; v_call: TRBV29-1; cdr3_aa: CSGMTSGTDTQYF
j_call: TRBJ1-1; cdr3_length: 15; v_call: TRBV6-2/TRBV6-3; cdr3_aa: CASTRGDARGAEAFF
j_call: TRBJ1-1; cdr3_length: 10; v_call: TRBV20-1; cdr3_aa: CSAREGEAFF
j_call: TRBJ2-5; cdr3_length: 14; v_call: TRBV11-2; cdr3_aa: CASSLLLAGETQYF
j_call: TRBJ1-2; cdr3_length: 15; v_call: TRBV28; cdr3_aa: CASTPTGINNYGYTF
j_call: TRBJ2-5; cdr3_length: 17; v_call: TRBV9; cdr3_aa: CASSVEGSGGPQETQYF
j_call: TRBJ2-2; cdr3_length: 16; v_call: TRBV7-2; cdr3_aa: CASKGLAGGRLGELFF
j_call: TRBJ2-3; cdr3_length: 15; v_call: TRBV7-3; cdr3_aa: CASSRDRGPENTQYF
j_call: TRBJ1-1; cdr3_length: 19; v_call: TRBV4-3; cdr3_aa: CASSQDHQEQGALGTEAFF
j_call: TRBJ1-5; cdr3_length: 14; v_call: TRBV12-3/TRBV12-4; cdr3_aa: CASSRGPPQTPQHF
j_call: TRBJ2-7; cdr3_length: 16; v_call: TRBV4-2; cdr3_aa: CASSQSSGGLSYEQYF
j_call: TRBJ2-5; cdr3_length: 11; v_call: TRBV2; cdr3_aa: CASKIQETQYF
j_call: TRBJ2-3; cdr3_length: 15; v_call: TRBV11-2; cdr3_aa: CASSPLGGLTDTQYF
j_call: TRBJ1-2; cdr3_length: 17; v_call: TRBV15; cdr3_aa: CATSRERDRVGWGGYTF
j_call: TRBJ2-2; cdr3_length: 16; v_call: TRBV5-1; cdr3_aa: CASSLRAGSNTGELFF
j_call: TRBJ2-7; cdr3_length: 16; v_call: TRBV6-5; cdr3_aa: CASSYSAGGSSYEQYF
j_call: TRBJ2-3; cdr3_length: 15; v_call: TRBV20-1; cdr3_aa: CSARVSGGGTDTQYF
j_call: TRBJ1-2; cdr3_length: 13; v_call: TRBV6-1; cdr3_aa: CASSPLVTYGYTF
j_call: TRBJ1-5; cdr3_length: 16; v_call: TRBV12-2; cdr3_aa: CASRFGTGRGDQPQHF
j_call: TRBJ1-5; cdr3_length: 15; v_call: TRBV4-1; cdr3_aa: CASSQNSPGNQPQHF
j_call: TRBJ2-1; cdr3_length: 15; v_call: TRBV5-1; cdr3_aa: CASSYSVGGGNEQFF
j_call: TRBJ1-5; cdr3_length: 12; v_call: TRBV2; cdr3_aa: CASTVSNQPQHF
j_call: TRBJ1-1; cdr3_length: 12; v_call: TRBV29-1; cdr3_aa: CSVSRSPTEAFF